This T cell receptor (beta chain) is drawn from a study of PD-L1 blockade in urothelial cancer. Trimming removed 7 bases from V and 5 bases from J; junction bases left unmatched: 9. Germline V gene data show CDR1 as SGHTA and CDR2 as FQGTGA. The CDR3 runs to 15 residues. TCRdb's table, derived via immunoSEQ multiplex PCR, lists solely in-frame clones and lacks some. The table includes 86,000 or so clones, 70% to 90% detected once. As concerns this clone: Its antigen is as yet unknown.

Indicated time point: pretreatment peripheral blood. Enrolled patients showed locally advanced or metastatic urothelial carcinoma. General study points: Patients with durable benefit had greater blood expansion of tumor-associated TCR clones 3 weeks into treatment.

The receptor was isolated from a man aged 55 to 70 with urothelial cancer. Sequencing was performed on PBMCs, taken around atezolizumab (anti-PD-L1) treatment. This chain joins TRBV7-3 and TRBJ2-2; TRBD1 matches at 8 bases. The CDR3 sequence is CASTSRDRKTGELFF. CDR3 DNA: TGTGCCAGCACCTCCAGGGACAGGAAAACCGGGGAGCTGTTTTTT. Supplemented by reference TRBV7-3 and TRBJ2-2, the full variable domain reads GAGVSQTPSNKVTEKGKYVELRCDPISGHTALYWYRQSLGQGPEFLIYFQGTGAADDSGLPNDRFFAVRPEGSVSTLKIQRTERGDSAVYLCASTSRDRKTGELFFGEGSRLTVL.